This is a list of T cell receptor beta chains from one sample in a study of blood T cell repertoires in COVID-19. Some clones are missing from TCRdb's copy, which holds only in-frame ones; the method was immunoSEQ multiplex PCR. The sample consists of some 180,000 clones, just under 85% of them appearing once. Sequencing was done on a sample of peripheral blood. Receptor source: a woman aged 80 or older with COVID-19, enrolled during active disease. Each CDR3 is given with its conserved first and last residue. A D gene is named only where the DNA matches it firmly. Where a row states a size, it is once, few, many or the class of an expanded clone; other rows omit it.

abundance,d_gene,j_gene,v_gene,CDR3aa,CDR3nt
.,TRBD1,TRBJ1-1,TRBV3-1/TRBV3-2,CASSPIGGGYTEAFF,TGTGCCAGCAGCCCCATAGGAGGGGGCTACACTGAAGCTTTCTTT
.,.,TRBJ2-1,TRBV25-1,CASSFHSEQFF,TGTGCCAGCAGTTTTCATAGCGAGCAGTTCTTC
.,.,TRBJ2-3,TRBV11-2,CASSLAGSRVYF,TGTGCCAGCAGCTTAGCGGGATCCCGGGTGTATTTT
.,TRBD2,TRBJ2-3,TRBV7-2,CASRRGAWGTDTQYF,TGTGCCAGCAGGCGGGGGGCTTGGGGCACAGATACGCAGTATTTT
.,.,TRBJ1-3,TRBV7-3,CASQGNGNTIYF,TGTGCCAGCCAGGGGAATGGAAACACCATATATTTT
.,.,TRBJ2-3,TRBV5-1,CASSLTQGADTQYF,TGCGCCAGCAGCTTAACCCAAGGGGCAGATACGCAGTATTTT
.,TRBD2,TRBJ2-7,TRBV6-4,CASSDSYRLAGLSYEQYF,TGTGCCAGCAGTGACTCCTACCGACTAGCGGGACTCTCCTACGAGCAGTACTTC
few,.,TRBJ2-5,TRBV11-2,CASRLGQGKYF,TGTGCCAGCAGGCTGGGGCAGGGGAAGTACTTC
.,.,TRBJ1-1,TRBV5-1,CASSFMGTNTEAFF,TGCGCCAGCAGCTTTATGGGGACAAACACTGAAGCTTTCTTT
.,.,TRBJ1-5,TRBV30,CAWSSSGQPQHF,TGTGCCTGGAGTAGCTCGGGTCAGCCCCAGCATTTT
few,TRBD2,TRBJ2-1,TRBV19,CASSIPTSGANEQFF,TGTGCCAGTAGTATACCGACTAGCGGGGCAAATGAGCAGTTCTTC
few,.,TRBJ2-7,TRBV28,CASRERGEQYF,TGTGCCAGCAGGGAACGAGGCGAGCAGTACTTC
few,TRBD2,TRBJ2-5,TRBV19,CASSDKAGGNKETQYF,TGTGCCAGTAGCGACAAAGCGGGGGGGAATAAAGAGACCCAGTACTTC
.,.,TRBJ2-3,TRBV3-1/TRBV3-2,CASSQMVQTDTQYF,TGTGCCAGCAGCCAAATGGTACAGACAGATACGCAGTATTTT
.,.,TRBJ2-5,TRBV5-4,CASSPGRLEPGETQYF,TGTGCCAGCAGCCCGGGGAGACTAGAGCCCGGGGAGACCCAGTACTTC
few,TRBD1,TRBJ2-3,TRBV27,CASRMHGTGTDTQYF,TGTGCCAGTCGCATGCACGGGACAGGAACAGATACGCAGTATTTT
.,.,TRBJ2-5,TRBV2,CASSVGQETQYF,TGTGCCAGCAGTGTGGGGCAGGAGACCCAGTACTTC
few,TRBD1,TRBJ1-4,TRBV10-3,CAISIGGQLNEKLFF,TGTGCCATCAGTATCGGGGGACAGCTTAATGAAAAACTGTTTTTT
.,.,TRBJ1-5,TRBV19,CASSPGHQPQHF,TGTGCCAGTAGCCCTGGGCATCAGCCCCAGCATTTT
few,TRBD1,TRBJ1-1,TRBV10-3,CAISEWTGGDTEAFF,TGTGCCATCAGTGAGTGGACAGGGGGGGACACTGAAGCTTTCTTT
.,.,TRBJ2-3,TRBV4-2,CASSQEAGAPWVTQYF,TGTGCCAGCAGCCAAGAGGCGGGGGCCCCCTGGGTTACGCAGTATTTT
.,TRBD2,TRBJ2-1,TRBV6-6,CASSRLAGGAYNEQFF,TGTGCCAGCAGTCGACTAGCGGGGGGGGCCTACAATGAGCAGTTCTTC
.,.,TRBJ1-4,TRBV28,CASGRNLRSNEKLFF,TGTGCCAGCGGCCGTAATCTGAGGTCAAATGAAAAACTGTTTTTT
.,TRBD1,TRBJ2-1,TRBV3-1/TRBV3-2,CASSQRGTGTYNEQFF,TGTGCCAGCAGCCAGCGAGGGACAGGGACCTACAATGAGCAGTTCTTC
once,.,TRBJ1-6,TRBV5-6,CASSRAGWNSPLHF,TGTGCCAGCAGCCGGGCAGGGTGGAATTCACCCCTCCACTTT
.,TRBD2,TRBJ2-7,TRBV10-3,CAISESLAGVNEQYF,TGTGCCATCAGTGAGTCCTTAGCGGGGGTTAACGAGCAGTACTTC
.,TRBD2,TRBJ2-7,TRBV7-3,CASSLDGTSGAYEQYF,TGTGCCAGCAGCTTAGACGGGACTAGCGGAGCCTACGAGCAGTACTTC
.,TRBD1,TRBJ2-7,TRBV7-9,CASSSGTVSYEQYF,TGTGCCAGCAGCTCCGGGACAGTCTCCTACGAGCAGTACTTC
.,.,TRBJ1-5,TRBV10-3,CAISRGNQPQHF,TGTGCCATCAGCAGGGGAAATCAGCCCCAGCATTTT
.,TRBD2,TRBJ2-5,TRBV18,CASSHVAGENRETQYF,TGTGCCAGCTCGCATGTAGCGGGAGAGAACAGAGAGACCCAGTACTTC
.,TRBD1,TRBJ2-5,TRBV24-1,CATSDLRDRGRRTETQYF,TGTGCCACCAGTGATTTAAGGGACAGGGGGCGCCGCACGGAGACCCAGTACTTC
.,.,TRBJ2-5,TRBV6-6,CASSYAAGASETQYF,TGTGCCAGCAGTTACGCGGCAGGGGCGTCGGAGACCCAGTACTTC
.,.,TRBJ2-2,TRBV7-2,CASSLSRSGELFF,TGTGCCAGCAGCTTAAGCCGGAGCGGGGAGCTGTTTTTT
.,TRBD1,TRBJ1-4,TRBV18,CASSPTGGWEKLFF,TGTGCCAGCTCACCGACAGGGGGCTGGGAAAAACTGTTTTTT
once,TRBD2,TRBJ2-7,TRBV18,CASSPPSGLAALEQYF,TGTGCCAGCTCACCACCGAGTGGACTAGCGGCCCTCGAGCAGTACTTC
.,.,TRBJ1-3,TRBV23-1,CASSAWLGLSKRGNTIYF,TGCGCCAGCAGTGCCTGGTTGGGACTCAGCAAAAGAGGAAACACCATATATTTT
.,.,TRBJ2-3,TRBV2,CASSPRGLGLYAQYF,TGTGCCAGCAGTCCCCGGGGTCTAGGCCTATACGCACAGTATTTT
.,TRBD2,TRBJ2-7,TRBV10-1,CASSGLASYEQYF,TGCGCCAGCAGCGGACTAGCCAGCTACGAGCAGTACTTC
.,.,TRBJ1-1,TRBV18,CASSLFRDTEAFF,TGTGCCAGCTCACTATTCCGGGACACTGAAGCTTTCTTT
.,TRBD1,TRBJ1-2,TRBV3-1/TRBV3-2,CASSPQPQGWGGYTF,TGTGCCAGCAGCCCCCAACCACAGGGGTGGGGTGGCTACACCTTC
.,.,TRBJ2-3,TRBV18,CASFQLQGTDTQYF,TGTGCCAGCTTTCAACTCCAGGGCACAGATACGCAGTATTTT
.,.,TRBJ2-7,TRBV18,CASSILGDKGSYEQYF,TGTGCCAGCTCAATCTTAGGGGACAAAGGATCCTACGAGCAGTACTTC
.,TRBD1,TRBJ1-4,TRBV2,CASSSTGGAEKLFF,TGTGCCAGCAGTTCAACAGGGGGAGCGGAAAAACTGTTTTTT
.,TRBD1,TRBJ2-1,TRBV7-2,CASSRQGPYNEQFF,TGTGCCAGCAGCAGACAGGGCCCCTACAATGAGCAGTTCTTC
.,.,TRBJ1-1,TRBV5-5,CASSFPRGGAVNTEAFF,TGTGCCAGCAGCTTTCCCCGCGGGGGGGCTGTGAACACTGAAGCTTTCTTT
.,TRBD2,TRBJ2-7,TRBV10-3,CAISQIPGLAGVEQYF,TGTGCCATCAGCCAGATCCCGGGACTAGCGGGGGTAGAGCAGTACTTC
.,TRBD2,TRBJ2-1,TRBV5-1,CASSLGLAANSYNEQFF,TGCGCCAGCAGCTTGGGACTAGCGGCCAACTCCTACAATGAGCAGTTCTTC
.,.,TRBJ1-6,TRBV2,CASRGSNSPLHF,TGTGCCAGTAGGGGGTCCAATTCACCCCTCCACTTT
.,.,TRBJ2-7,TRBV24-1,CATSDSFKGFYEQYF,TGTGCCACCAGTGATTCGTTTAAGGGGTTCTACGAGCAGTACTTC
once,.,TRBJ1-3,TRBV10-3,CAISDSAGGSGNTIYF,TGTGCCATCAGCGATTCTGCCGGGGGGTCTGGAAACACCATATATTTT
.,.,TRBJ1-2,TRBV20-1,CSARDPHYTF,TGCAGTGCTAGAGATCCCCACTACACCTTC
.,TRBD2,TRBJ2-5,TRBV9,CASSPSRGGRASQETQYF,TGTGCCAGCAGCCCAAGTAGAGGCGGGAGGGCCTCACAAGAGACCCAGTACTTC
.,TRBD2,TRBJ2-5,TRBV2,CATHGREGETQYF,TGTGCCACCCACGGTAGGGAGGGGGAGACCCAGTACTTC
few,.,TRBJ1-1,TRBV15,CATSRDLLVGSRNTEAFF,TGTGCCACCAGCAGAGATTTGCTTGTGGGCAGCAGAAACACTGAAGCTTTCTTT
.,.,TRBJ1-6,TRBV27,CASRPQGSPLHF,TGTGCCAGCAGGCCGCAGGGCAGTCCCCTCCACTTT
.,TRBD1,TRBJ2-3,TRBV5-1,CASSLGTGAFTDTQYF,TGCGCCAGCAGCTTGGGGACAGGGGCGTTCACAGATACGCAGTATTTT
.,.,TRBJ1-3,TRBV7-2,CASSPHSSGNTIYF,TGTGCCAGCAGCCCCCATTCCTCTGGAAACACCATATATTTT
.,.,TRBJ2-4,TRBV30,CAWSVGGLVNIQYF,TGTGCCTGGAGTGTAGGCGGTCTCGTAAACATTCAGTACTTC
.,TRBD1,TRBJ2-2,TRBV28,CASTSGTGRITGELFF,TGTGCCAGCACCTCCGGGACAGGGCGTATCACCGGGGAGCTGTTTTTT